A single sample is the source of the 18 T cell receptor beta chains below, sequenced in a study of blood T cells in healthy people across ages. Primers used in a second PCR of roughly 6 to 12 cycles were a sample-barcoded 5' primer and a J-beta primer mix. TCRdb re-analysed the 5' RACE reads in MiXCR, keeping a single row per CDR3 protein. The sample has 750,000 to 850,000 distinct CDR3 sequences, just under 25% seen once. The same sample was also studied in work on T cells of mothers and their children.

What was sequenced was blood. These receptors were taken from a boy between 10 and 17 years old in good health.

The J gene is TRBJ2-1, the V gene TRBV11-2; D perhaps matches TRBD2 (5 bases). The ends were cut back, 5 bases at V and 6 bases at J, with 11 bases in the middle. The germline CDR1 and CDR2 sequences are SGHAT and FQNNGV. The CDR3 is made up of 13 amino acids. DNA for the CDR3: TGTGCCAGCAGCCCGCGGAGGTCCAATGAGCAGTTCTTC. Its translation: CASSPRRSNEQFF.

This sequence joins TRBV9 and TRBJ2-5; D possibly uses TRBD1 or TRBD2 (5 bases each). The end of the DNA aligns better with TRBJ2-7, so the J call may be wrong. Germline CDR1 SGDLS, CDR2 YYNGEE. CDR3 length: 16 residues. CDR3 bases: TGTGCCAGCAGCGCCCGAGGGGCCTCCAGCTCCTACGAGCAGTACTTC. This translates into CASSARGASSSYEQYF.

Only a few counts were recorded for this clonotype. The chain employs TRBV5-6 and TRBJ2-1; D call uncertain. V was pared by 0 bases and J by 2 bases, with 9 bases between. This CDR3 has 15 amino acids. The germline V gene encodes CDR1 SGHDT and CDR2 YYEEEE. In DNA, the CDR3 is TGTGCCAGCAGCTTGGAGATGGCTACCTACAATGAGCAGTTCTTC. This encodes CASSLEMATYNEQFF. Filled out from reference TRBV5-6 and TRBJ2-1, the complete variable domain reads DAGVTQSPTHLIKTRGQQVTLRCSPKSGHDTVSWYQQALGQGPQFIFQYYEEEERQRGNFPDRFSGHQFPNYSSELNVNALLLGDSALYLCASSLEMATYNEQFFGPGTRLTVL.

The chain carries TRBV20-1 and TRBJ1-2; D is unclear. The CDR3 sequence is 12 residues long. V lost 6 bases and J 7 bases, leaving 15 bases between the germline ends. The germline gives CDR1 DFQATT, CDR2 SNEGSKA (reference sequence). In DNA form, the CDR3 reads TGCAGTGCAACGTCCAAGGCCCCTGGCTACACCTTC. It specifies CSATSKAPGYTF.

This clonotype was seen more than once but under ten times. V and J are TRBV12-3 or TRBV12-4 and TRBJ1-2; D unresolved. The CDR3 covers 16 residues. The germline V and J ends were trimmed by 4 bases and 0 bases, with 15 bases remaining between them. CDR3 residues: CASSYPRAGANYGYTF. The CDR3 nucleotides read TGTGCCAGCAGTTACCCACGGGCGGGAGCTAACTATGGCTACACCTTC.

V gene TRBV6-2 or TRBV6-3 combines with J gene TRBJ2-7; D is perhaps TRBD2 (6 bases). The J call may be incorrect, as the DNA end agrees better with TRBJ2-1. The CDR3 loop spans 16 amino acids. Germline CDR1 is MNHEY and CDR2 is SVGEGT. CDR3 loop: CATKGASARGGNEQFF. CDR3 bases: TGTGCCACTAAAGGGGCTAGCGCACGAGGTGGGAATGAGCAGTTCTTC.

This clonotype showed up just a few times. The rearrangement joins TRBV9 to TRBJ2-1, with 11 positions matching TRBD2. The CDR3 contains 17 residues. In germline, CDR1 is SGDLS, CDR2 YYNGEE. Germline trimming cut 3 bases from V and 4 bases from J; bases unmatched to any gene: 9. This chain's CDR3 is CASSDYLGTSGYNEQFF. CDR3 nucleotides: TGTGCCAGCAGCGACTACTTAGGGACTAGCGGTTACAATGAGCAGTTCTTC.

The chain joins TRBV28 to TRBJ1-2, with D tentatively TRBD1 (5 bases). Germline V gene data show CDR1 as MDHEN and CDR2 as SYDVKM. The CDR3 totals 16 residues. V lost 6 bases to trimming and J lost 4 bases, with 21 bases between them. CDR3 in amino acids: CASRSPGPRTGYGYTF. The CDR3 nucleotides read TGTGCCAGCAGGTCACCGGGACCCCGAACTGGCTATGGCTACACCTTC.

The chain joins TRBV28 to TRBJ2-5; TRBD1 matches 9 bases. The end of the DNA aligns better with TRBJ2-7, so the J call may be wrong. Per germline, CDR1 MDHEN and CDR2 SYDVKM. The CDR3 loop spans 17 amino acids. For the CDR3, the DNA is TGTGCCAGCAGTTTAACATTGGGACAGGGATGGATCTACGAGCAGTACTTC. Encoded protein: CASSLTLGQGWIYEQYF.

The V gene is TRBV7-9, the J gene TRBJ1-5; a weak D match, TRBD1 (5 bases). CDR1 is SEHNR and CDR2 is FQNEAQ in the germline V gene (reference sequence). CDR3 length equals 14 residues. Trimming pared 4 bases from V and 6 bases from J, leaving 13 bases between. In nucleotides, the CDR3 is TGTGCCAGCAGCTCCAGCGGGGGAATTCAGCCCCAGCATTTT. This gives the protein CASSSSGGIQPQHF. The variable domain in full, completed from reference TRBV7-9 and TRBJ1-5, reads DTGVSQNPRHKITKRGQNVTFRCDPISEHNRLYWYRQTLGQGPEFLTYFQNEAQLEKSRLLSDRFSAERPKGSFSTLEIQRTEQGDSAMYLCASSSSGGIQPQHFGDGTRLSIL.

This sequence joins TRBV11-2 and TRBJ1-2; D remains unclear. From germline, CDR1 is SGHAT and CDR2 FQNNGV. With 5 bases removed from V and 6 bases from J, the gap between germline ends came to 16 bases. The CDR3 consists of 14 residues. CDR3 bases: TGTGCCAGCAGCCCACGGGAGCGAAGCAATGGCTACACCTTC. Translating it yields CASSPRERSNGYTF.

This clonotype was detected only a few times. The chain links TRBV6-2 or TRBV6-3 to TRBJ2-7; D is unresolved. Deletions cut 2 bases from V and 1 base from J, with 3 bases between. The CDR3 sequence is 12 residues long. The V gene's germline CDR1 is MNHEY and CDR2 SVGEGT. The CDR3 region has the DNA TGTGCCAGCAGTTACCCTTCCTACGAGCAGTACTTC. This codes for CASSYPSYEQYF.

This rearrangement joins TRBV20-1 to TRBJ2-1; D is possibly TRBD2 (6 bases). Germline values: CDR1 DFQATT, CDR2 SNEGSKA (reference sequence). The V end lost 1 base, the J end lost 4 bases, and 20 bases lay between the germline ends. This CDR3 region has 17 residues. The CDR3 DNA reads as TGCAGTGCTAGAGCGTCTACTAGCTCGAGTGGGTACAATGAGCAGTTCTTC. Translating gives CSARASTSSSGYNEQFF.

This clonotype was counted a few times. In DNA, the CDR3 is TGTGCCAGCAGCCCACGAAGAGGGGAGGCAGCCTACAATGAGCAGTTCTTC. It is translated as CASSPRRGEAAYNEQFF. The V gene is TRBV7-9, the J gene TRBJ2-1, with D maybe TRBD2 (6 bases). The germline V and J ends were trimmed by 5 bases and 2 bases, with 19 bases remaining between them. CDR1 and CDR2 from the germline V gene are SEHNR and FQNEAQ (reference sequence). This CDR3 is built from 17 residues.

The rearrangement links TRBV25-1 to TRBJ1-1, with 9 nucleotides matching TRBD1. CDR3 size: 15 residues. Germline V lookup: CDR1 MGHDK, CDR2 SYGVNS. The trim removed 4 bases at V and 4 bases at J, leaving 7 bases unmatched. The CDR3 nucleotides are TGTGCCAGCAGTGCCGGGGACAGGGAGGGCACTGAAGCTTTCTTT. Its protein product is CASSAGDREGTEAFF.

The V and J genes are TRBV18 and TRBJ1-4; D remains ambiguous. Germline CDR1 KGHSH, CDR2 LQKENI. V lost 6 bases to trimming and J lost 4 bases, with 9 bases between them. The CDR3 loop spans 13 amino acids. CDR3 sequence reads: CASSDGNNEKLFF. Here the CDR3 DNA reads TGTGCCAGCTCGGACGGGAATAATGAAAAACTGTTTTTT.

The chain has TRBV12-3 or TRBV12-4 and TRBJ1-2; TRBD1 matches at 9 bases. The CDR3 contains 14 residues. Trimming cost V 4 bases and J 4 bases; bases outside gene matches: 4. Written as DNA, the CDR3 is TGTGCCAGCAGTTCCGGGACAGGGTTCTATGGCTACACCTTC. It encodes CASSSGTGFYGYTF.

This clonotype was seen a few times. The V and J genes are TRBV6-2 or TRBV6-3 and TRBJ2-6, with a tentative D call TRBD2 (5 bases). CDR1 is MNHEY and CDR2 is SVGEGT in the germline V gene. This CDR3 comprises 17 residues. The germline V and J ends were trimmed by 6 bases and 0 bases, with 15 bases remaining between them. The CDR3 region is CASRDLEIGSGANVLTF. In DNA form, the CDR3 reads TGTGCCAGCAGGGACTTAGAAATCGGCTCTGGGGCCAACGTCCTGACTTTC.